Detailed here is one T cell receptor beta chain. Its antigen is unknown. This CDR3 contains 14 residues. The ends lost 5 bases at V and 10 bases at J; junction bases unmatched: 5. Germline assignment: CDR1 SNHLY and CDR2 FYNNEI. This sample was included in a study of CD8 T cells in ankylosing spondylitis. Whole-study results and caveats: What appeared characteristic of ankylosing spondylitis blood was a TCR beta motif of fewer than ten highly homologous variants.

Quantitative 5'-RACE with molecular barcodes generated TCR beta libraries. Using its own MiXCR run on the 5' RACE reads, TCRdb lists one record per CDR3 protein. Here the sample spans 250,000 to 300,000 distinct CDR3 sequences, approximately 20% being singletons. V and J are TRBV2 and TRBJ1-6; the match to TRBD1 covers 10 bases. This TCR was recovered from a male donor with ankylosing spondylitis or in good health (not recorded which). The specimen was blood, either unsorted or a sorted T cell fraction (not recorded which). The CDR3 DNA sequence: TGTGCCAGCAGTCGGACAGGGGGGAACTCACCCCTCCACTTT. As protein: CASSRTGGNSPLHF.